The 9 T cell receptor beta chains presented below share a single source sample, sequenced in a study of blood T cell repertoires in COVID-19. Profiling relied on immunoSEQ multiplex PCR, and the TCRdb table lists in-frame clones only, not all of them. In the table there are fewer than 250,000 clones, 92% of which are singletons. The material sequenced was peripheral blood. The origin of the receptors is a man aged 25 to 40 with acute or convalescent COVID-19.

This sequence joins TRBV28 and TRBJ2-1, with 8 nucleotides matching TRBD1. Germline assignment: CDR1 MDHEN and CDR2 SYDVKM. J was trimmed by 8 bases and V by 4 bases; bases with no gene match: 7. The CDR3 consists of 14 residues. CDR3 protein: CASSSRTGFHEQFF. CDR3 in DNA: TGTGCCAGCAGTTCCCGGACAGGGTTCCATGAGCAGTTCTTC.

This clone was found once. The CDR3 nucleotides read TGTGCCAGCAGCCAAGAAGCCGGGACTAGCGGGAGGCCCCTCGGCGCGGATACGCAGTATTTT. Residues: CASSQEAGTSGRPLGADTQYF. The chain is built from TRBV3-1 (or the pseudogene TRBV3-2) and TRBJ2-3, with 15 bases aligning to TRBD2. In germline, CDR1 is LGHDT, CDR2 YNNKEL (reference sequence). The CDR3 is made up of 21 amino acids. Losses at the gene ends were 0 bases for V and 6 bases for J; bases not matched to a gene: 16.

The chain combines TRBV6-5 with TRBJ1-2, with TRBD1 matching over 8 bases. The junction had 5 bases not matched to a gene; V was cut back by 0 bases and J by 8 bases. There are 14 residues in the CDR3. The V gene's germline CDR1 is MNHEY and CDR2 SVGAGI. The CDR3 nucleotides read TGTGCCAGCAGTTACTCCGGACAGGGTAACGGCTACACCTTC. The encoded protein is CASSYSGQGNGYTF.

V gene TRBV5-1 combines with J gene TRBJ2-5; possible D gene TRBD2, 5 bases. CDR3 length equals 16 residues. CDR1 is SGHRS and CDR2 is YFSETQ in the germline V gene. Trimming shortened V by 6 bases and J by 2 bases, and 20 bases separated the two germline ends. The CDR3 DNA reads as TGCGCCAGCACCCCGGAGGCTCGGGGTCCTCAAGAGACCCAGTACTTC. Translated: CASTPEARGPQETQYF.

The chain recombines TRBV18 with TRBJ1-5, with TRBD1 identical over 11 bases. After removal of 1 base from V and 3 bases from J, the junction contained 5 bases not matched to a gene. This CDR3 contains 17 residues. Germline CDR1 is KGHSH and CDR2 is LQKENI. In DNA form, the CDR3 reads TGTGCCAGCTCACCACGGGGGACAGGGGGTACCAATCAGCCCCAGCATTTT. Translating it yields CASSPRGTGGTNQPQHF.

This rearrangement joins TRBV30 to TRBJ1-2; D remains ambiguous. Germline loops: CDR1 GTSNPN, CDR2 SVGIG (reference sequence). V was shortened by 0 bases and J by 7 bases, with 18 bases between the two germline ends. This CDR3 has 15 residues. The CDR3 sequence: CAWSVQSGGSSGYTF. Here the CDR3 DNA reads TGTGCCTGGAGTGTACAATCGGGAGGATCAAGTGGCTACACCTTC.

The CDR3 reads CASSLSPTGNQPQHF. Written as DNA, the CDR3 is TGTGCCAGCAGTTTATCCCCCACGGGCAATCAGCCCCAGCATTTT. This chain uses TRBV27 with TRBJ1-5; D unclear. The ends were cut back, 0 bases at V and 2 bases at J, with 8 bases in the middle. CDR1 MNHEY and CDR2 SMNVEV come from the germline V gene (reference sequence). This CDR3 spans 15 amino acids.

The chain employs TRBV18 and TRBJ1-3; the D gene is possibly TRBD1 (6 bases). Germline-derived CDR1 and CDR2 are KGHSH and LQKENI. There are 15 residues in the CDR3. V lost 4 bases and J 4 bases, leaving 14 bases between the germline ends. In DNA form, the CDR3 reads TGTGCCAGCTCACGTAACACAGGGATCGGAAACACCATATATTTT. Translation: CASSRNTGIGNTIYF.

This chain joins TRBV28 and TRBJ2-5, with a possible D match to TRBD1 (5 bases). This CDR3 has 12 residues. Trimming removed 10 bases at V and 1 base at J, with 10 bases between. Per germline, CDR1 MDHEN and CDR2 SYDVKM. CDR3 nucleotide sequence: TGTGCCACCGAGACAGTCCAAGAGACCCAGTACTTC. This gives the protein CATETVQETQYF.